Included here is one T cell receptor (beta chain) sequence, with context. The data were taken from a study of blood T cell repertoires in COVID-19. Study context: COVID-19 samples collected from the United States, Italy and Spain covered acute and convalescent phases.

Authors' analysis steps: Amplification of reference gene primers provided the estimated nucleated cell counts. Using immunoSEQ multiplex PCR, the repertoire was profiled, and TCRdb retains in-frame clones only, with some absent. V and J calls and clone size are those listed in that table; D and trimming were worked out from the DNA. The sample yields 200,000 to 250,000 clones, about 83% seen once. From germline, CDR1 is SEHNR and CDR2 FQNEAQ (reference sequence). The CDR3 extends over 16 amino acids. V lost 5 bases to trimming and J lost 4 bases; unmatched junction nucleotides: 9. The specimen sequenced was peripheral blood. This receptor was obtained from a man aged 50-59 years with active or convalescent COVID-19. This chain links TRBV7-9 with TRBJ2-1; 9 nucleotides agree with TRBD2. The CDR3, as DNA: TGTGCCAGCAGCGATGGAGCGGGACTAGCTTACAATGAGCAGTTCTTC. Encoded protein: CASSDGAGLAYNEQFF.